This TCR beta chain comes out of a study of regulatory T cells in long-lasting Graves disease. Study outcomes and limitations: Relative to new patients (approximately 960), persistent patients exhibited greater sharing of public clonotypes (around 2,800). When disease was persistent, TRBV28, TRBJ1-2 and TRBJ2-5 were the favored segments.

This CDR3 comprises 14 residues. V lost 0 bases and J 3 bases, leaving 9 bases between the germline ends. Germline-derived CDR1 and CDR2 are DFQATT and SNEGSKA (reference sequence). Worth noting for this clonotype: Its target is not known.

Documented time point: newly diagnosed GD, antithyroid drugs for less than 3 months. PBMCs were the source of the RNA used for TCR sequencing. Construction of TCR beta libraries relied on iRepertoire HTBI primers and on Arm-PCR targeting CDR3 regions. Methods used by the authors: 60 or so TRBV and 14 TRBJ segments were identified across samples. TCRdb fed the multiplex PCR reads into MiXCR, producing one record per CDR3 protein. The authors' filters were not applied to this entry. The table records about 320,000 distinct CDR3 sequences, 18% of them present only once. The rearrangement links TRBV20-1 to TRBJ1-3; D remains ambiguous. Sequenced here: peripheral blood mononuclear cells (PBMCs), sampled at new diagnosis, from a patient treated with antithyroid drugs. The receptor was derived from a female donor with Graves disease. As DNA, the CDR3 is TGCAGTGCTAGAGATAGAGGGTTTGGAAACACCATATATTTT. Encoded protein: CSARDRGFGNTIYF.